This note documents a single TCR beta chain sequence. Its antigen specificity is not known. The cohort was made up of approximately 670 healthy bone marrow donors. All cohort members were sampled while nominally healthy, although unrecorded immune exposures were likely present. The donor was CMV seronegative and belonged to the group of around 400 seronegative cohort members. Each donor provided a peripheral blood sample, and peripheral blood mononuclear cells were used for TCR beta sequencing. Genomic DNA extraction from the blood cell samples was performed with the Qiagen DNeasy Blood Extraction Kit. Library preparation employed the immunoSEQ multiplex PCR assay. A mixture of 60 forward primers for TCR Vbeta segments and 13 reverse primers for TCR Jbeta segments was used in the multiplex PCR. Amplification of the CDR3 region of rearranged TCR beta genes was performed with a multiplex PCR assay on genomic DNA. On the Illumina HiSeq System, the amplified TCR beta libraries were sequenced as 87-base-pair reads. The paper's data handling went like this. A later analysis tallied roughly 78 million unique TCR beta chains across the 610 or so repertoires, and around 9.9 million of those chains were shared by two or more donors. A nearest-neighbor algorithm error-corrected the raw reads and collapsed the reads into unique sequences, merging closely related sequences to remove PCR and sequencing errors. Alignment of CDR3 sequences to IMGT reference sequences was used to assign V, D and J gene segments. For a sequence to be retained, at least a six-nucleotide match to both a V gene segment and a J gene segment was required. A rearrangement was called productive if the CDR3 had no stop codons and remained in frame with V and J, and every other rearrangement was called non-productive. CDR3 was defined according to IMGT convention as the region running from the second conserved V-encoded cysteine to the conserved J-encoded phenylalanine. The earlier analysis of about 620 of the donors excluded sequences that lacked an unambiguous match to a single V gene segment. In an earlier analysis of a few hundred of the donors, V segments were called functional above 56.7% productive rearrangements and were called segregating when the between-donor standard deviation exceeded 5%. A statistical classification framework was developed to diagnose cytomegalovirus status using the catalog of TCR beta chain sequences. In a later analysis, V and J genes were assigned by comparing TCR nucleotide sequences against IMGT/GENE-DB human TR gene sequences. A later analysis assigned CDR3 sequences and most-parsimonious VDJ recombination scenarios with the TCRdist pipeline. In a later analysis, each TCR beta chain was defined by its CDR3 amino acid sequence together with its V-gene family, and reads without a unique V-gene family were excluded. In a later analysis, 450 to 600 highly shared, low-generation-probability nucleotide sequences were removed to address suspected cross-contamination and a sequencing artifact. For each public chain, a later analysis derived a clonal expansion index from normalized ranks of inferred template counts within each repertoire. In a later analysis, generation probabilities were computed using a VDJ recombination model fitted to out-of-frame rearrangements, and the results were checked against IGoR. In a later analysis, hypergeometric tests were used to score TCR-TCR, TCR-HLA and TCR-CMV co-occurrence, with a repertoire-size bias correction applied to TCR pairs. In a later analysis, false discovery rates were estimated by permuting HLA or CMV assignments 20 times. In a later analysis, co-occurring TCRs were grouped using DBSCAN, with TCRdist sequence similarity added in when clustering inside HLA-allele-positive subsets. Repertoires with fewer than 30,000 or more than 120,000 public chains, plus five repertoires with anomalous nucleotide sharing, were excluded from co-occurrence clustering. Sourced from immuneACCESS, this table was stored by TCRdb with only in-frame sequences that have V and J called. A share of the clones is absent; for the studies checked, an unresolved V gene accounts for under half, and the remainder has no known explanation. V and J calls and clone size are as listed in that table; D and trimming were resolved from the DNA. The sample's clone listing holds about 120,000 clones. Roughly 3.5% of the sample is held by the ten biggest clonotypes.

This sample is part of a study of cytomegalovirus exposure and HLA in healthy donors listed by TCRdb under 2017. Looking at the study overall: An earlier analysis of 550 to 700 of the donors reported approximately 290 Gb of sequence data and 100 million to 140 million unique TCR beta sequences from 150 million to 200 million T cells. An early release that covered roughly 600 HLA-typed donors contained around 300 gigabases of sequencing data and 70 million to 100 million unique TCR sequences. Of the roughly 420 genotyped donors, 81% were placed in the genetic ancestry cluster associated with self-reported Caucasian donors. The study aimed to test whether signatures of past pathogen exposure could be identified by cataloging public T cell receptors. The study used immunosequencing to profile the T cell repertoires of about 670 subjects and linked those repertoires to cytomegalovirus serostatus. Besides the first cohort of 666 subjects, a separate validation cohort made up of 90 to 150 different subjects was used. To predict cytomegalovirus infection status, the study combined high-throughput TCR immunosequencing, statistical association of individual TCRs with disease status, and machine learning. A later analysis re-analyzed previously published TCR beta repertoires from approximately 670 donors and added high-resolution HLA genotyping to study TCR occurrence patterns. Rather than drawing on any new phenotypic data, the later analysis identified candidate immune exposures from TCR beta sequences and the way those sequences occurred across donors. In an earlier analysis of a few hundred of the donors, high-throughput TCR beta sequencing was used to judge whether each TCR beta V gene segment behaved as functional or pseudogenic. Donor age, sex, ethnicity and CMV serostatus were compiled alongside the repertoire data. A later genetic analysis used genome-wide SNP genotypes for about three fifths of the 666 donors, treating that subset as a discovery cohort. Every repertoire in the discovery cohort had been generated on one and the same sequencing platform. Class I and class II HLA loci were covered by the typing at four-digit resolution. Typing coverage differed by locus: A, B, C, DRB1 and DQB1 were typed in about 629-640 donors, DQA1 in about 560, DPA1 in over 600, and DPB1 in roughly 450. Roughly 5 DR-DQ haplotypes were handled as single units for association and clustering, since linkage in the cohort was strong. Among some 400 genotyped donors of the cohort, an average of roughly 230,000 unique TCR beta nucleotide sequences was sequenced per donor, of which about 20% were non-productive. The investigation overall reported the following: Several of the top co-occurrence clusters appeared to be linked to parvovirus B19, influenza, CMV and Epstein-Barr virus, according to a later analysis. The 87-base-pair reads could not distinguish some IMGT-functional V segments, including TRBV6-2 and TRBV6-3, so those segments were excluded. It was suggested by the authors that the approach could potentially be generalized to other disease states and immunological phenotypes. Only TCR beta chains were sequenced in this cohort, and the absence of alpha or paired-chain data limited detectable features. In a later genetic analysis, fewer N-insertions in productive TCRs were reported among donors in an Asian-associated ancestry cluster than the roughly 640-donor mean. Compared with equally common non-associated chains, HLA-associated TCR beta chains in a later analysis were more clonally expanded and had lower generation probabilities. A total of fewer than 200 TCR beta chains were listed by the study as associated with cytomegalovirus. A later analysis found that most CMV-associated TCR beta chains appeared HLA-restricted, with HLA associations seemingly driven largely by CMV exposure. A group of highly shared sequence variants was considered likely to be a technical artifact of the sequencing pipeline. A later analysis found that TCR association rates varied across HLA loci, with DRB1 alleles showing the most associated TCRs and HLA-C alleles the fewest. Because some donors lacked HLA typing at each locus, the association tests relied only on the typed subset. Strong co-occurrence of HLA alleles, especially DR and DQ, made assigning TCR associations to individual alleles difficult. At a false discovery rate of 0.05, a later analysis linked approximately 18,000 TCR beta sequences to specific HLA alleles. Correlated functional status among segregating V segments might be attributable to linkage disequilibrium, but an unknown experimental factor could not be ruled out. Because counts were too low, roughly 17 rarely observed V segments, including chromosome 9 orphons, were left out of the earlier analysis of some 600 of the donors. In an earlier analysis of some 640 of the donors, most TCR beta V segments were observed in productive rearrangements about 90% or about 30% of the time, broadly matching IMGT annotations. A later genetic analysis associated a missense DCLRE1C variant with V-gene and J-gene trimming of TCR beta chains, and an independent cohort replicated the association. Immune exposure information for the cohort was limited to CMV serostatus. While some public TCRs were present in many individuals, most TCR sequences turned up only very rarely across donors. Roughly uniform sequencing depth across donors was assumed in presence/absence analyses, although this assumption may not hold. The classifier was reported to diagnose cytomegalovirus status with high specificity and sensitivity in both the original cohort and the validation cohort. A further reported finding was that TCR beta sequences accurately predicted the HLA-A and HLA-B alleles for most subjects in the first cohort. In vitro tests confirmed that a few of the cytomegalovirus-associated TCR beta chains recognize cytomegalovirus antigens.

The cysteine opens and the phenylalanine closes a CDR3 of 17 amino acids. CDR3 DNA is the only sequence kept; it has 51 bases, read in frame from the first base. V is clipped by 3 bases and J by 3 bases, and the sequence between their germline boundaries is 18 bases long. In the germline V gene (reference sequence), CDR1 corresponds to LNHNV and CDR2 to YYDKDF. The TCR originated in a man between 18 and 35 years old in good health and CMV-seronegative. The V and J genes are TRBV15 and TRBJ2-1; the D region possibly corresponds to TRBD2 (6 bases align). Material for sequencing was PBMCs. The CDR3 in this case is CATSSGPVAASYNEQFF. The sequence in DNA is TGTGCCACCAGCAGTGGACCTGTAGCGGCGAGCTACAATGAGCAGTTCTTC.